The next 5 T cell receptor beta chains were all read from a single sample in a study of shared clonotypes between healthy human individuals. The method was immunoSEQ multiplex PCR; TCRdb's version includes in-frame clones alone and lacks a portion of them. The sample lists under 150,000 clones, around 73% occurring once. The sequenced sample consisted of memory CD8+ T cells sorted from blood. Sample subset: CD45RO+ cells pooled with CCR7-negative TemRA cells. These receptors all stem from a woman aged 25 to 39 in good health.

This chain links TRBV20-1 with TRBJ1-2; 7 bases agree with TRBD1. The V and J ends lost 2 bases and 8 bases, in that order; junction bases with no gene match: 2. Germline V lookup: CDR1 DFQATT, CDR2 SNEGSKA (reference sequence). This CDR3 is 11 amino acids long. The CDR3 region has the DNA TGCAGTGCTAGACAGGGGGGAGGCTACACCTTC. Translating it yields CSARQGGGYTF.

The chain carries TRBV7-9 and TRBJ2-3; 9 bases match TRBD2. The V and J ends lost 5 bases and 1 base, in that order; junction bases with no gene match: 16. CDR1 is SEHNR, CDR2 FQNEAQ, per germline (reference sequence). The CDR3 extends over 19 amino acids. DNA of the CDR3: TGTGCCAGCAGCGTCTCTACCGTTGGCGGGACTAGCCGCACAGATACGCAGTATTTT. Its protein is CASSVSTVGGTSRTDTQYF.

The chain links TRBV21-1 to TRBJ2-1; the listed D gene, TRBD2, was not tested against the DNA. TRBV21-1 is deemed a pseudogene. The CDR3 has 16 residues. In DNA, the CDR3 is TGTGCCAGCAGCAAAGCGCTTCCTAGCGGTTACAATGAGCAGTTCTTC. As protein: CASSKALPSGYNEQFF.

The chain carries TRBV2 and TRBJ2-1, with 7 bases fitting TRBD1. CDR1 is SNHLY and CDR2 is FYNNEI in the germline V gene. The J segment lost 0 bases and the V segment lost 8 bases, leaving 10 bases of the junction unmatched. The CDR3 sequence is 16 residues long. The CDR3 loop reads CASSKDRTSSYNEQFF. The CDR3 nucleotides read TGTGCCAGCTCCAAGGACAGGACGAGCTCCTACAATGAGCAGTTCTTC. The whole variable domain, filled in from reference TRBV2 and TRBJ2-1, reads EPEVTQTPSHQVTQMGQEVILRCVPISNHLYFYWYRQILGQKVEFLVSFYNNEISEKSEIFDDQFSVERPDGSNFTLKIRSTKLEDSAMYFCASSKDRTSSYNEQFFGPGTRLTVL.

This clone was seen many times. This chain links TRBV6-5 with TRBJ2-1, with 11 bases fitting TRBD2. The germline gives CDR1 MNHEY, CDR2 SVGAGI. This CDR3 is 16 amino acids long. After removal of 1 base from V and 10 bases from J, the junction contained 9 bases not matched to a gene. The CDR3 loop reads CASSYLLAGVGGEQFF. CDR3 sequence (DNA): TGTGCCAGCAGTTACTTACTAGCGGGAGTTGGAGGAGAGCAGTTCTTC.